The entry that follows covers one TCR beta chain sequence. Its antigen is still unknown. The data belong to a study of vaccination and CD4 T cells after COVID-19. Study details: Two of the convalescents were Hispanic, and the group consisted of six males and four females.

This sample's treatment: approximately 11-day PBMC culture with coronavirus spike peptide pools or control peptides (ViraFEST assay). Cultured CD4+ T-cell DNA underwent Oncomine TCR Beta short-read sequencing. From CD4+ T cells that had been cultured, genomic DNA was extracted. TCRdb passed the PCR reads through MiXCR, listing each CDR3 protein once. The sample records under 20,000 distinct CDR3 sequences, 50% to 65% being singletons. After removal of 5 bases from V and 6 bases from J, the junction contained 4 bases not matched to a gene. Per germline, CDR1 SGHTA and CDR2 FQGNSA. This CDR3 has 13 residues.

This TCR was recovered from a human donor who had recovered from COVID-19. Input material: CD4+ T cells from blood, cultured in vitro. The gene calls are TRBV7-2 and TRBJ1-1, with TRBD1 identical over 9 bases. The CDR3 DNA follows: TGTGCCAGCAGCCAACAGGGGGCGGCTGAAGCTTTCTTT. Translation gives CASSQQGAAEAFF.